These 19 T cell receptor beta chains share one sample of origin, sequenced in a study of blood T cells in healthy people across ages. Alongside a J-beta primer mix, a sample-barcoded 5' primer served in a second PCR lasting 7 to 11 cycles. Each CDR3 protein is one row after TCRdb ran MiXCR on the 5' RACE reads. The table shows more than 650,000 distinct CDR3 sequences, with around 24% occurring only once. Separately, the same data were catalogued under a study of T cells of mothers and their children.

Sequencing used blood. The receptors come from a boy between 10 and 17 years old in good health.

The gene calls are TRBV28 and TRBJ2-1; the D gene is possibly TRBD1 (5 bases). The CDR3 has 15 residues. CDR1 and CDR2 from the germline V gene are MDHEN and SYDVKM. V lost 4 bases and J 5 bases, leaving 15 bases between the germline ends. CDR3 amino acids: CASSSLRTTDNEQFF. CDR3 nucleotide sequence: TGTGCCAGCAGTTCCCTCCGGACAACGGACAATGAGCAGTTCTTC. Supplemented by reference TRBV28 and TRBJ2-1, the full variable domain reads DVKVTQSSRYLVKRTGEKVFLECVQDMDHENMFWYRQDPGLGLRLIYFSYDVKMKEKGDIPEGYSVSREKKERFSLILESASTNQTSMYLCASSSLRTTDNEQFFGPGTRLTVL.

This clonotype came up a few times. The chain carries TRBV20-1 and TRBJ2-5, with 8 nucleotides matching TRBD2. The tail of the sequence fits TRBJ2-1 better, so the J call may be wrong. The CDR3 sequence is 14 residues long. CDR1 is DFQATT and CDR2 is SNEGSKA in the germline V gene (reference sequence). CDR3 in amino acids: CSASLAGDNNEQFF. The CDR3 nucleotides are TGCAGTGCTAGTCTAGCGGGCGATAACAATGAGCAGTTCTTC.

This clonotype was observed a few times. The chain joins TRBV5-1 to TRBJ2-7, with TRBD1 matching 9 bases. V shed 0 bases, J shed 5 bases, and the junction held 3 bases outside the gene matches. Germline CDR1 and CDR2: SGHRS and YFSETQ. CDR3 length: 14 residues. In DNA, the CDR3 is TGCGCCAGCAGCTTGGAGGGACAGGGCCACGAGCAGTACTTC. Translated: CASSLEGQGHEQYF.

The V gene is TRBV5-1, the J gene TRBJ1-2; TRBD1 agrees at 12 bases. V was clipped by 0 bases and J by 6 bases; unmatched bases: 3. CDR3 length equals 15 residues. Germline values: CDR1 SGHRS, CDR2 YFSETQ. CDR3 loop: CASSLEGQGADGYTF. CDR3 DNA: TGCGCCAGCAGCTTGGAGGGACAGGGGGCCGATGGCTACACCTTC.

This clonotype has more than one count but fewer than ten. The CDR3 loop is CASSPVAERNTEAFF. The DNA of the CDR3 is TGTGCCAGCTCACCAGTGGCGGAGAGGAACACTGAAGCTTTCTTT. The V gene is TRBV18, the J gene TRBJ1-1; D gene ambiguous. V was clipped by 2 bases and J by 1 base, with 11 bases between them. Germline V gene data show CDR1 as KGHSH and CDR2 as LQKENI. The CDR3 has 15 amino acids.

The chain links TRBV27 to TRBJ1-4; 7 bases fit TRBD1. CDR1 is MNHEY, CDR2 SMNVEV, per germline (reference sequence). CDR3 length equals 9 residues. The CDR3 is CAGGGGLFF. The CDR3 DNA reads TGTGCAGGGGGCGGCGGACTGTTTTTT.

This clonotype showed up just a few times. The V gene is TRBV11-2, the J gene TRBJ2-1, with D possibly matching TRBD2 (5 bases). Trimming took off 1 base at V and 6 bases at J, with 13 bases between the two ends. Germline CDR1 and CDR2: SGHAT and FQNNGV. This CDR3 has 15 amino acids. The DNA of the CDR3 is TGTGCCAGCAGCTTAGTTCGGGGTCTGGGCAATGAGCAGTTCTTC. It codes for CASSLVRGLGNEQFF.

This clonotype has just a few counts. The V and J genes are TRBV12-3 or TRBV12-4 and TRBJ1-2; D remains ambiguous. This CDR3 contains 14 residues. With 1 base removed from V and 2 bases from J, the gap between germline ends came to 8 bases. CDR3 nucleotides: TGTGCCAGCAGTTTAGGACTGATAAACTATGGCTACACCTTC. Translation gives CASSLGLINYGYTF.

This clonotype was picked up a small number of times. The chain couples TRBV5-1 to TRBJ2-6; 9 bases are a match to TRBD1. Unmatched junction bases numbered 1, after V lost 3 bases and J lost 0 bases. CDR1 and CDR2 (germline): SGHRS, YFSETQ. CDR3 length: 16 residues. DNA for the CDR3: TGCGCCAGCAGCTGGGACAGGGACTCTGGGGCCAACGTCCTGACTTTC. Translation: CASSWDRDSGANVLTF.

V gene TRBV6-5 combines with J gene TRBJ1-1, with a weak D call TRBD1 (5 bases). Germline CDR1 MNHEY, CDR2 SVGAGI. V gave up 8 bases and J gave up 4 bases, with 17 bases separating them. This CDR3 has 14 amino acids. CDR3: CASEVTWGGTEAFF. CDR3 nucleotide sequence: TGTGCCAGCGAAGTTACCTGGGGGGGCACTGAAGCTTTCTTT.

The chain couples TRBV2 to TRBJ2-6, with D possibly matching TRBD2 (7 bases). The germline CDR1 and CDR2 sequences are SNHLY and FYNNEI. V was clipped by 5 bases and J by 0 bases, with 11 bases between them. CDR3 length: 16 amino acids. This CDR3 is CASSRGAGSGANVLTF. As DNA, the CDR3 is TGTGCCAGCAGTCGGGGGGCAGGCTCTGGGGCCAACGTCCTGACTTTC. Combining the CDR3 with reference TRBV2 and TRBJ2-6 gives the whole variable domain EPEVTQTPSHQVTQMGQEVILRCVPISNHLYFYWYRQILGQKVEFLVSFYNNEISEKSEIFDDQFSVERPDGSNFTLKIRSTKLEDSAMYFCASSRGAGSGANVLTFGAGSRLTVL.

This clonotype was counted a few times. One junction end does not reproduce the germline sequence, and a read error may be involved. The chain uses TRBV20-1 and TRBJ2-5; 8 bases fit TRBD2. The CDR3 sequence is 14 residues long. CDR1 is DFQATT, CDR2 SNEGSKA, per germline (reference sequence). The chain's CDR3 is CSASGTRGGETQYF. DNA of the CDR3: TGCAGTGCTTCCGGGACTAGGGGAGGGGAGACCCAGTATTTC.

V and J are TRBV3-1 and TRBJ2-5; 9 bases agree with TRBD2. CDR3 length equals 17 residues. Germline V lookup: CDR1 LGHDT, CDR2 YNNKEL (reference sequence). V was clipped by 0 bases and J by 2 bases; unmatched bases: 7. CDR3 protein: CASSQERRLAGQETQYF. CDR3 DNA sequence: TGTGCCAGCAGCCAAGAAAGGAGGCTAGCGGGACAAGAGACCCAGTACTTC.

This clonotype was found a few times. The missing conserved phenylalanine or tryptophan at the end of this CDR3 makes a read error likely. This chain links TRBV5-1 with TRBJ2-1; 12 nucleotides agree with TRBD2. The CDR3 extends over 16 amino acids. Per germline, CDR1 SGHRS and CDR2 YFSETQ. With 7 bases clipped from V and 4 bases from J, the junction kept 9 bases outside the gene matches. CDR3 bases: TGCGCCAGCGCCCTGGAGACTAGCGGGGGATACAATGAGCAGTTCCTC. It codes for CASALETSGGYNEQFL.

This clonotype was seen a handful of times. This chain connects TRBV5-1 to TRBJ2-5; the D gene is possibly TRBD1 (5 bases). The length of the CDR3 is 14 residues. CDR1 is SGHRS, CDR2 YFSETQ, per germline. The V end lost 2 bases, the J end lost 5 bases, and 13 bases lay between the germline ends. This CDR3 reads CASSFAPAGETQYF. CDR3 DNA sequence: TGCGCCAGCAGCTTCGCTCCGGCAGGGGAGACCCAGTACTTC.

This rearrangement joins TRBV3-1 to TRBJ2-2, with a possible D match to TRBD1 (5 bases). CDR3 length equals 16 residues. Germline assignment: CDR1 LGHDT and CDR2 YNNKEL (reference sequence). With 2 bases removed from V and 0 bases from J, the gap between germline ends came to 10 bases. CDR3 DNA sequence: TGTGCCAGCAGCCAACCGACAGTCTCGAACACCGGGGAGCTGTTTTTT. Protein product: CASSQPTVSNTGELFF.

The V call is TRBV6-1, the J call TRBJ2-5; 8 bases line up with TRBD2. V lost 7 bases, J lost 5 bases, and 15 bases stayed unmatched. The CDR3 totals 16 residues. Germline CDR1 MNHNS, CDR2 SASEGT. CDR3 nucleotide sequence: TGTGCCAGCAAAAAAACCGGGGGGGGCGGGAAGGAGACCCAGTACTTC. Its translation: CASKKTGGGGKETQYF.

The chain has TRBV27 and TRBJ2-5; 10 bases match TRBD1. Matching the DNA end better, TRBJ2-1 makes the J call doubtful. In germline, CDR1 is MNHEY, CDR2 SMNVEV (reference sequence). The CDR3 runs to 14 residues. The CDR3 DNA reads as TGTGCCAGCAGTCTCAGGACAGGGGGGAATGAGCAGTTCTTC. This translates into CASSLRTGGNEQFF.

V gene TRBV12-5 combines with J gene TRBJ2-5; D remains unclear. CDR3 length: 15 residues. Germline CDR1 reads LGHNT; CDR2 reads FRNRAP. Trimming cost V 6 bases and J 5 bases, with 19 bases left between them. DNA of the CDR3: TGTGCTAGTGGGTCTACCCTGGGGTTAGAGGAGACCCAGTACTTC. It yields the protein CASGSTLGLEETQYF.